One T cell receptor (beta chain) is described in this entry. Its antigen is still unknown. The germline V gene encodes CDR1 SGHAT and CDR2 FQNNGV. The CDR3 has 15 residues. Trimming removed 5 bases from V and 8 bases from J; junction bases left unmatched: 11. The sample is drawn from a study of PD-1 blockade in classical Hodgkin lymphoma. Broader study findings: Reports indicated that newly diagnosed patients had lower baseline TCR diversity than healthy donors did.

Time point reported: cycle 4 day 1 (C4D1), after five to seven weeks of nivolumab. There was relapse after autologous stem cell transplantation in every patient, and there was variation in brentuximab vedotin exposure. Only in-frame clones appear in the TCRdb table, and some are missing; sequencing was by immunoSEQ multiplex PCR. The profile covers about 90,000 clones, with less than 95% appearing a single time and roughly 3% taken by the ten largest. The sample was peripheral blood mononuclear cells (PBMCs), taken before the fourth cycle of nivolumab. The sequence was obtained from a human donor with classical Hodgkin lymphoma. The V gene is TRBV11-2, the J gene TRBJ1-2; the match to TRBD1 covers 10 bases. The CDR3 sequence: CASSRSSDRGHGYTF. The CDR3 nucleotides read TGTGCCAGCAGCCGTAGCTCCGACAGGGGGCACGGCTACACCTTC.